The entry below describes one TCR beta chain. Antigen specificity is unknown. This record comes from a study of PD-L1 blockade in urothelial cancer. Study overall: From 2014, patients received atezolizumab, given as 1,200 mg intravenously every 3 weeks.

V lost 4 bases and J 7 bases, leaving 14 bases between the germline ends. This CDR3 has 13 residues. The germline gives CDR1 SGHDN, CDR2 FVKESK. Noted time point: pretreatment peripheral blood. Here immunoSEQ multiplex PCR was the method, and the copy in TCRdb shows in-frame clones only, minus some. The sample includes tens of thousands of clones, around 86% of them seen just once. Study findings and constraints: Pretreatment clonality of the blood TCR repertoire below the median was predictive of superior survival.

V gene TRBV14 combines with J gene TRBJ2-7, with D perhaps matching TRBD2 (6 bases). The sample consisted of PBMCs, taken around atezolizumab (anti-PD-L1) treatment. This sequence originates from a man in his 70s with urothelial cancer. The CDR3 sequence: CASSLQIRGEQYF. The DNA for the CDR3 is TGTGCCAGCAGCCTCCAGATTCGGGGGGAGCAGTACTTC.